This T cell receptor beta chain was profiled in a study of blood T cells in healthy people across ages (dated by TCRdb to between 2015 and 2017). Notes on the research overall: In model experiments, template switching captured about one uniquely barcoded TCR beta cDNA molecule for every two T cells. To track age-related changes in TCR beta repertoire diversity, the study relied on deep sequencing normalized with unique cDNA molecular identifiers. The donors were divided into four age groups: young (average around 16 years), middle-aged (about 39), aged (roughly 60) and long-lived (approximately 74). To avoid experimental bias, donors of different ages were distributed randomly across sequencing lanes. Using the same blood draw, the study looked at two additional independent replicas of 1 million unique cDNA reads for two donors, one aged 18 to 29 and the other aged 80 or older. Overall results and qualifications from the work: Bulk unsorted PBMC profiling prevented conclusive comparison of naive and antigen-experienced compartments. The percentage of naive T cells measured by flow cytometry correlated strongly with observed TCR beta diversity. Estimates of total diversity based on one million sequenced T cells were considered lower bounds and underestimates. Compared with the aged group, the long-lived group had more naive CD4+ T cells, fewer expanded clones and increased TCR diversity, a pattern suggesting age selection. Donor CMV infection status was unknown, potentially confounding age-related changes in expanded clonotypes. Observed TCR beta diversity per million T cells fell roughly linearly with age, and a significant reduction was already apparent by age roughly 40.

The donors were roughly 40 Caucasian individuals from Russia, aged about 6 to 95 years, who were systemically healthy. Each donor gave 8 to 10 milliliters of peripheral blood, drawn into EDTA-treated Vacutainer tubes. Ficoll-Paque density-gradient centrifugation was used to isolate PBMCs, with at least 6.5 million per sample. Trizol reagent was used to extract total RNA from the PBMCs, yielding at least 5 micrograms per sample. The percentages of naive CD45RAhigh/CD27high T cells were determined by flow cytometry on a PBMC aliquot from every donor. The library relied on 5' RACE. The instrument given in TCRdb is Illumina HiSeq 2500. A second PCR of about 6 to 12 cycles was run with a J-beta primer mix and a sample-barcoded 5' primer. Each TCR beta cDNA molecule received a unique molecular identifier from a template-switch 5' adaptor carrying 12 random nucleotides. Each sample yielded at least 3 million CDR3-containing paired-end reads. First-strand cDNA synthesis was performed from all RNA using the Mint cDNA synthesis kit, with priming by a TRBC-specific oligonucleotide. Following uracil-DNA glycosylase treatment, all cDNA underwent a first 18-cycle PCR with the universal primers M1SS and BC2_uni_R. Regarding the original processing steps: For normalization, 1 million high-quality reads were randomly selected from each sample, with every read carrying a distinct molecular identifier. Instead of being binned into consensus sequences, reads that shared molecular identifiers were thrown out. CDR3 identification, clonotype clustering and error correction used MiTCR with a Q25 quality threshold and the strictest error-elimination algorithm. A nonparametric unseen species model with Euler transformation was used to estimate lower-bound total TCR beta diversity. TCRdb reanalyzed the raw reads on its own, using fastp at Q25 for trimming and MiXCR for clone calling, and kept in-frame beta chains. Identical CDR3 proteins give one entry, which carries the most common genes and DNA. What appears here as the V and J calls and clone size reflects TCRdb's work, not the paper's. The sample includes around 900,000 distinct CDR3 sequences, with roughly half observed a single time. The ten largest account for 20% to 25% of the sample.

Comment on this clonotype: Its antigen is unknown. Base quality data are lacking; no much larger clone is found one base away.

Its CDR3 holds 15 amino acids, cysteine through phenylalanine. The retained sequence is limited to the CDR3, 45 bases, with the frame set at the first base. According to the germline V gene, CDR1 reads MGHRA and CDR2 reads YSYEKL. Relative to germline, V is missing 2 bases and J is missing 4 bases, with 6 bases of the junction outside any gene match. The clonotype originates from a woman aged 55-75 years in good health. The sequence links TRBV4-1 to TRBJ2-7; 9 nucleotides in the junction match TRBD2. Sequences were obtained from blood. The CDR3: CASSQIAGEVYEQYF. In nucleotides, the sequence is TGCGCCAGCAGCCAAATAGCGGGAGAGGTTTACGAGCAGTACTTC.